The next 5 T cell receptor beta chains were all read from a single sample in a study of preoperative IRX-2 immunotherapy in early breast cancer. Stated treatment: preoperative locoregional IRX-2 cytokine immunotherapy. Clones were sequenced by immunoSEQ multiplex PCR, and TCRdb holds only the in-frame ones, with some missing. The data hold roughly 13,000 clones, with approximately 91% observed a single time. This sample was taken from a patient treated with IRX-2 immunotherapy. The receptors were sampled from a human donor with breast cancer.

CDR3 bases: TGTGCCATCAGTGAGACAGGGGGCCCTAACTATGGCTACACCTTC. It codes for CAISETGGPNYGYTF. The rearrangement links TRBV10-3 to TRBJ1-2; TRBD1 aligns across 9 bases. The V and J ends lost 2 bases and 0 bases, in that order; junction bases with no gene match: 1. This CDR3 region has 15 residues. Germline V lookup: CDR1 ENHRY, CDR2 SYGVKD.

The chain carries TRBV5-1 and TRBJ1-4; D might be TRBD1 (5 bases). Deletions cut 3 bases from V and 5 bases from J, with 14 bases between. The CDR3 covers 15 residues. The germline V gene has CDR1 SGHRS and CDR2 YFSETQ. This CDR3 reads CASSSGWQGNEKLFF. CDR3 in DNA: TGCGCCAGCAGCTCTGGTTGGCAGGGCAATGAAAAACTGTTTTTT.

The chain combines TRBV6-5 with TRBJ2-7, with a tentative D call TRBD1 (5 bases). Deletions cut 0 bases from V and 3 bases from J, with 9 bases between. This CDR3 is built from 14 residues. Germline CDR1 MNHEY, CDR2 SVGAGI. The CDR3 region is CASSYSRQGYEQYV. As DNA, the CDR3 is TGTGCCAGCAGTTACTCGCGGCAGGGCTACGAGCAGTACGTC.

The V call is TRBV5-1, the J call TRBJ1-2; TRBD1 might be the D (6 bases). The V gene's germline CDR1 is SGHRS and CDR2 YFSETQ. V was trimmed by 1 base and J by 3 bases, leaving 16 bases between them. The CDR3 consists of 16 residues. For the CDR3, the DNA is TGCGCCAGCAGCTTGTCCACAGGGTCCAGGGACTATGGCTACACCTTC. Its translation: CASSLSTGSRDYGYTF.

This rearrangement joins TRBV5-1 to TRBJ2-2; 8 positions match TRBD1. Germline CDR1 and CDR2: SGHRS and YFSETQ. This CDR3 comprises 16 residues. V lost 4 bases and J lost 4; bases outside the gene matches: 9. The DNA of the CDR3 is TGCGCCAGCAGCGGACAGGGCACCGGCGGCACCGGGGAGCTGTTTTTT. Amino acids: CASSGQGTGGTGELFF.